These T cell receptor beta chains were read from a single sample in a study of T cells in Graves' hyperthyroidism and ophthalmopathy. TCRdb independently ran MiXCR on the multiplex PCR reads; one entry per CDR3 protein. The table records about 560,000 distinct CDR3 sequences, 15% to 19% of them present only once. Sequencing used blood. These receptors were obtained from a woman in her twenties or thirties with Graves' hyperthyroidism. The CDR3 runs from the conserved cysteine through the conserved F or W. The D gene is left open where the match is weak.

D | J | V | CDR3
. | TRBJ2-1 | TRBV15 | CATNRDLTATARNHNEQFF
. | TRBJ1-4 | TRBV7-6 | CASSFGPGLNEKLFF
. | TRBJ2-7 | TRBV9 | CASSVGLSGAVGSYEQYF
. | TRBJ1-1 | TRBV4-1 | CASSLPATLGTEAFF
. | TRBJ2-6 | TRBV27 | CASSLWGMDSDSGANVLTF
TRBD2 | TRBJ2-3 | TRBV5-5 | CASSRTSGFSTDTQYF
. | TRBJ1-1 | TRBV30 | CAWSVRGGPTEAFF
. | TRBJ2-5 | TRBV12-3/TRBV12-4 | CASSLRERPAQYF
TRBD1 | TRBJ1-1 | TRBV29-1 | CSVRRDRVNTEAFF
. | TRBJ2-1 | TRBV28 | CASRNTLLSRAETRNEQFF
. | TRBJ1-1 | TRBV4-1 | CASSQVALSNPVNTEAFF
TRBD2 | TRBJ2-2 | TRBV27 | CASSLRLAGGPNTGELFF
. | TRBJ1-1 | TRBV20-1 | CSVGGQTSEAFF
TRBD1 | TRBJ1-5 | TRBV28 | CASSPPPVTGPSRNQPQHF
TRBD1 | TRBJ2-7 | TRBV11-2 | CASSFWTGSYEQYF
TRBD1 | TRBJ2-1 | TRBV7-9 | CASSLTGAVNEQFF
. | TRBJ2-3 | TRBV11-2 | CASSLRWADTQYF
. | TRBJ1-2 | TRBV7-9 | CASSRELVEGYTF
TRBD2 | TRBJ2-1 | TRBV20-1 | CSASVVGAGALNEQFF
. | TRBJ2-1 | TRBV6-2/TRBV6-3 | CASRGPSDYNEQFF
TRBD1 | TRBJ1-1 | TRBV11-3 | CASSRSADRGRQGTEAFF
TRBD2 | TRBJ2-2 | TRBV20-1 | CSARGLPAGLEVSGELFF
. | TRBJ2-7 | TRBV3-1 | CASSQGGQRQYF
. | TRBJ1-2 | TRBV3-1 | CASSQKVRTQAYGYTF
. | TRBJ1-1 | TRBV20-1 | CSARDRLRSTEAFF
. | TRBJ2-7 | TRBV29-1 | CSVVRDYEQYF
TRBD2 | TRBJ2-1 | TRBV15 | CATSRGYSGGSDNEQFF
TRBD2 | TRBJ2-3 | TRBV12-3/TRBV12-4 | CATTAGWSTDTQYF
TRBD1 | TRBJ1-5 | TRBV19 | CASSTYYTGVESNQPQHF
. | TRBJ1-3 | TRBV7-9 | CANSSSLEGDLGNTIYF